Below, 9 T cell receptor beta chains from the same sample are listed, as sequenced in a study of blood T cells in healthy people across ages. With a J-beta primer mix and a sample-barcoded 5' primer, a second PCR ran roughly 6 to 11 cycles. TCRdb ran MiXCR on the 5' RACE reads and lists one entry per CDR3 protein. The sample has about 900,000 distinct CDR3 sequences; 55% to 65% are singletons. Sequences were obtained from blood. These receptors came from a man aged 30 to 39 in good health.

The rearrangement uses TRBV29-1 and TRBJ1-1; possibly TRBD1 for D (6 bases). Trimming pared 6 bases from V and 7 bases from J, leaving 18 bases between. CDR3 length equals 13 residues. CDR1 and CDR2 (germline): SQVTM, ANQGSEA. CDR3 nucleotides: TGCAGCGTGGCTCCGACCGGGACAAGTGAAGCTTTCTTT. Its translation is CSVAPTGTSEAFF.

The count of this clonotype is one. The V call is TRBV10-3, the J call TRBJ2-3; TRBD1 is a possible D gene (6 bases). V was clipped by 0 bases and J by 4 bases, with 17 bases between them. In germline, CDR1 is ENHRY, CDR2 SYGVKD. The CDR3 has 17 amino acids. CDR3 protein: CAISESYPGASADTQYF. CDR3 nucleotides: TGTGCCATCAGTGAGTCTTACCCAGGGGCGTCGGCAGATACGCAGTATTTT.

This clonotype showed up just a few times. In DNA, the CDR3 is TGTGCCAGCAGTCCCCGGGACACCAAGACCCAGTACTTC. Translation gives CASSPRDTKTQYF. V gene TRBV6-2 or TRBV6-3 combines with J gene TRBJ2-5, with TRBD1 as a possible D gene (6 bases). The V and J ends lost 5 bases and 6 bases respectively, with 13 bases between them. CDR1 is MNHEY, CDR2 SVGEGT, per germline. This CDR3 region has 13 residues.

This chain's CDR3 is CASNGQGYSPLHF. The CDR3 region has the DNA TGTGCCAGCAACGGACAGGGTTATTCACCCCTCCACTTT. The V and J genes are TRBV7-2 and TRBJ1-6; 8 bases match TRBD1. The germline CDR1 and CDR2 sequences are SGHTA and FQGNSA. The CDR3 contains 13 residues. J was trimmed by 8 bases and V by 7 bases; bases with no gene match: 4.

The gene calls are TRBV9 and TRBJ2-1, with a weak D call TRBD1 (5 bases). Trimming took off 4 bases at V and 4 bases at J, with 21 bases between the two ends. The CDR3 loop spans 17 amino acids. The V gene's germline CDR1 is SGDLS and CDR2 YYNGEE. CDR3 amino acids: CASSPSALRGRYNEQFF. DNA of the CDR3: TGTGCCAGCAGCCCCTCAGCTCTTAGGGGTCGGTACAATGAGCAGTTCTTC.

The table lists this clonotype with a few counts. The junction departs from the called germline gene at one end, perhaps through a read error. This chain connects TRBV29-1 to TRBJ2-3, with 9 nucleotides matching TRBD1. The CDR3 runs to 14 residues. CDR1 is SQVTM and CDR2 is ANQGSEA in the germline V gene. The CDR3 spells CGVERRDREDTQYF. The DNA of the CDR3 is TGCGGCGTTGAACGCCGGGACAGGGAAGATACGCAGTATTTT.

This clonotype came up a few times. The V and J genes are TRBV6-2 or TRBV6-3 and TRBJ2-7, with D perhaps TRBD1 (5 bases). This CDR3 spans 15 amino acids. Trimming stripped 0 bases from V and 1 base from J, with 10 bases between. Germline CDR1 is MNHEY and CDR2 is SVGEGT. The CDR3 nucleotides read TGTGCCAGCAGTTACTCGACAGCTTGGTCCTACGAGCAGTACTTC. The encoded protein is CASSYSTAWSYEQYF.

The chain joins TRBV6-5 to TRBJ2-7; no definite D call. The V and J ends lost 0 bases and 5 bases respectively, with 17 bases between them. The CDR3 runs to 16 residues. The V gene's germline CDR1 is MNHEY and CDR2 SVGAGI. The CDR3 region has the DNA TGTGCCAGCAGTTACTCGAAATGGCCTATAGGTCACGAGCAGTACTTC. Residues: CASSYSKWPIGHEQYF.

V is TRBV15 and J is TRBJ1-1; 8 bases fit TRBD1. V was clipped by 1 base and J by 0 bases; unmatched bases: 1. CDR3 length: 15 amino acids. Germline V gene sequence: CDR1 LNHNV, CDR2 YYDKDF (reference sequence). The chain's CDR3 is CATSRAGGLNTEAFF. In DNA, the CDR3 is TGTGCCACCAGCAGAGCAGGGGGCTTGAACACTGAAGCTTTCTTT. Using reference TRBV15 and TRBJ1-1 for the parts outside the CDR3, the full variable domain is DAMVIQNPRYQVTQFGKPVTLSCSQTLNHNVMYWYQQKSSQAPKLLFHYYDKDFNNEADTPDNFQSRRPNTSFCFLDIRSPGLGDTAMYLCATSRAGGLNTEAFFGQGTRLTVV.